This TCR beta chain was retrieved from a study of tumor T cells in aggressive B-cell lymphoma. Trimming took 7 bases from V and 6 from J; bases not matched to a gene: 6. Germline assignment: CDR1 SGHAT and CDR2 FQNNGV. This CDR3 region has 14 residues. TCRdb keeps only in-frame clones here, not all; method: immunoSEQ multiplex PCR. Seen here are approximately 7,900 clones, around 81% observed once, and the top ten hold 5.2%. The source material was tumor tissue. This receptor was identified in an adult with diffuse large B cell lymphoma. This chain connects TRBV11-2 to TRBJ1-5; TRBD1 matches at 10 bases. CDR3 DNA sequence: TGTGCCAGCAAGCGACAGGGGGCAGGTCAGCCCCAGCATTTT. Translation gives CASKRQGAGQPQHF.